A selection of T cell receptor beta chains follows, all from one sample in a study of beta chain features in type 1 diabetes. Profiled with immunoSEQ multiplex PCR; TCRdb holds only in-frame clones, not every one. Of 970,000 or so clones listed, about a sixth were seen once; the top ten hold 0.02% to 0.025%. The source material was naive CD4+ T cells from blood. The receptors stem from a woman aged 18-35 years in good health. Both conserved end residues are part of each CDR3. A D gene is named only where the DNA matches it firmly. Only some rows state a clone size, as once, few, many or a class for expanded clones.

j_gene | abundance | d_gene | v_gene | CDR3aa | CDR3nt
TRBJ1-1 | once | . | TRBV12-5 | CASGLVGEGNTEAFF | TGTGCTAGTGGTTTGGTGGGGGAAGGGAACACTGAAGCTTTCTTT
TRBJ2-2 | . | . | TRBV5-1 | CASSGVSGVYTGELFF | TGCGCCAGCAGCGGGGTTTCGGGGGTGTACACCGGGGAGCTGTTTTTT
TRBJ2-1 | . | . | TRBV6-5 | CASSPRAASYNEQFF | TGTGCCAGCTCGCCCAGAGCGGCCTCCTACAATGAGCAGTTCTTC
TRBJ2-3 | few | TRBD2 | TRBV4-3 | CASSSRGGTQYF | TGCGCCAGCAGCTCCCGCGGGGGGACGCAGTATTTT
TRBJ2-2 | . | TRBD1 | TRBV7-8 | CASSTRPGGLDTGELFF | TGTGCCAGCAGCACTAGGCCAGGGGGCTTGGACACCGGGGAGCTGTTTTTT
TRBJ2-1 | few | TRBD1 | TRBV7-8 | CASSPGTGRTYNEQFF | TGTGCCAGCAGCCCCGGGACAGGGAGAACCTACAATGAGCAGTTCTTC
TRBJ1-4 | . | TRBD1 | TRBV6-5 | CASTKGQWNEKLFF | TGTGCCAGCACCAAGGGACAGTGGAATGAAAAACTGTTTTTT
TRBJ1-4 | few | TRBD1 | TRBV7-9 | CASSSDRGYEKLFF | TGTGCCAGCAGCTCGGACAGGGGGTACGAAAAACTGTTTTTT
TRBJ2-1 | . | TRBD2 | TRBV9 | CASSVGGTSGTPEQFF | TGTGCCAGCAGCGTAGGGGGGACTAGCGGGACTCCTGAGCAGTTCTTC
TRBJ2-7 | few | TRBD1 | TRBV7-2 | CASSQGDWYEQYF | TGTGCCAGCAGCCAGGGGGATTGGTACGAGCAGTACTTC
TRBJ1-4 | . | . | TRBV6-5 | CASRNGGVSEKLFF | TGTGCCAGCAGAAACGGAGGGGTCAGTGAAAAACTGTTTTTT